A selection of T cell receptor beta chains follows, all from one sample in a study of T-cell memory formation after mild COVID-19. Each CDR3 protein gets one entry after TCRdb re-called the 5' RACE reads with MiXCR. The sample carries approximately 60,000 distinct CDR3 sequences, about a tenth recorded once. Sequenced: PBMCs or a T cell subset sorted from them (not recorded which). These receptors originate from a man between 18 and 29 years old who had mild COVID-19 (a few samples of this study predate the infection). Cell type and time point are not known. Both conserved end residues are part of each CDR3. The size of a clone is reported for some rows only, either as once, few or many, or as a class for expanded clones.

cdr3_aa	clone_size	v_call	j_call
CATSGANVLTF	NA	TRBV6-2/TRBV6-3	TRBJ2-6
CASSYYGAGGWTDTQYF	NA	TRBV6-5	TRBJ2-3
CSVSGQGAGTF	NA	TRBV29-1	TRBJ1-2
CASSLGLTSGGPNTGELFF	NA	TRBV7-2	TRBJ2-2
CASSARLFGNEQFF	NA	TRBV9	TRBJ2-1
CSARTDSRSGNTIYF	few	TRBV20-1	TRBJ1-3
CASSQEDSSDSNTGELFF	many	TRBV4-3	TRBJ2-2
CASSFGETPGYTF	few	TRBV5-1	TRBJ1-2
CSAGGHRNEAFF	NA	TRBV20-1	TRBJ1-1
CASKLRGSVDIQYF	many	TRBV12-3/TRBV12-4	TRBJ2-4
CASSRRGRDTEAFF	NA	TRBV12-3/TRBV12-4	TRBJ1-1
CASKTGGEETQYF	NA	TRBV10-2	TRBJ2-5
CASSETLNTEAFF	NA	TRBV7-9	TRBJ1-1
CASSDQGANIQYF	NA	TRBV5-1	TRBJ2-4
CASNWRGLGETQYF	NA	TRBV7-2	TRBJ2-5
CSAAQGSPYNEQFF	few	TRBV20-1	TRBJ2-1
CSVERGRTDTQYF	many	TRBV29-1	TRBJ2-3
CASSRDRGVRGTDTQYF	NA	TRBV5-1	TRBJ2-3
CASSFGGGNSPLHF	NA	TRBV11-2	TRBJ1-6
CASSLGPWGGNTDTQYF	few	TRBV7-2	TRBJ2-3
CDSSQGVAEQPQHF	NA	TRBV3-1	TRBJ1-5
CASTRTGGDTDTQYF	many	TRBV5-1	TRBJ2-3
CASSRTPSTATTDTQYF	NA	TRBV2	TRBJ2-3
CASSATGQGPNTQYF	many	TRBV5-1	TRBJ2-3
CASSVSGTGKDSPLHF	NA	TRBV9	TRBJ1-6
CASSAPAGDVEYF	NA	TRBV7-9	TRBJ2-7
CAWSVVSTGELFF	few	TRBV30	TRBJ2-2
CASSTGTSGRTEQFF	few	TRBV7-7	TRBJ2-1
CASSLLRLAYYEQYF	NA	TRBV5-6	TRBJ2-7
CASRKNDGYGYTF	few	TRBV9	TRBJ1-2
CASSLGTARNIQYF	few	TRBV7-9	TRBJ2-4
CASSQGRPAGGRYNEQFF	NA	TRBV4-3	TRBJ2-1
CASSPSGGAADTQYF	many	TRBV12-3/TRBV12-4	TRBJ2-3
CASSRDRAGTGELFF	few	TRBV7-9	TRBJ2-2
CASSFRGFTDTQYF	few	TRBV5-1	TRBJ2-3
CASSARTGSYGYTF	NA	TRBV5-6	TRBJ1-2
CASGIDRGQHEQYF	few	TRBV5-6	TRBJ2-7
CASSLPAGATDTQYF	few	TRBV5-6	TRBJ2-3
CASSFEGRARTDTQYF	many	TRBV7-9	TRBJ2-3
CAISDNRGSNIQYF	many	TRBV10-3	TRBJ2-4
CASSAKTGGGVNEQFF	few	TRBV5-1	TRBJ2-1